The 10 T cell receptor beta chains below come from one sample, sequenced in a study of Ad26.COV2.S vaccination and SARS-CoV-2 variants. This sample's treatment: roughly 19 received Ad26.COV2.S at low or high dose, single or two shots; roughly 5 received placebo; per-sample allocation not given. After the first vaccine or placebo injection, samples were drawn on day 63. Assay: immunoSEQ multiplex PCR; the TCRdb copy retains only in-frame clones and omits some. Counted here are roughly 500,000 clones, around 85% occurring once; the ten biggest clones make up roughly 13%. Here the sequenced sample was peripheral blood, taken in a trial of Ad26.COV2.S vaccine versus placebo. The receptors shown here come from a person aged 18-60 years who received the Ad26.COV2.S COVID-19 vaccine or a placebo.

The table lists this clone with a few counts. The chain couples TRBV9 to TRBJ2-7, with a weak D call TRBD1 (5 bases). Germline values: CDR1 SGDLS, CDR2 YYNGEE. Trimming took off 0 bases at V and 3 bases at J, with 13 bases between the two ends. This CDR3 spans 15 amino acids. CDR3 in amino acids: CASSVGAGNHYEQYF. The DNA for the CDR3 is TGTGCCAGCAGCGTAGGGGCAGGGAATCACTACGAGCAGTACTTC.

This sequence joins TRBV5-5 and TRBJ2-1; TRBD2 aligns across 11 bases. The CDR3 is made up of 16 amino acids. Per the germline V gene, CDR1 is SGHKS and CDR2 is YYEKEE (reference sequence). Trimming took 2 bases from V and 4 from J; bases not matched to a gene: 5. The CDR3 DNA is TGTGCCAGCAGCTTTAGACTAGCGGGGCATTACAATGAGCAGTTCTTC. Its protein is CASSFRLAGHYNEQFF.

The chain has TRBV6-2 or TRBV6-3 and TRBJ2-7, with 7 bases that match TRBD1. CDR1 and CDR2 (germline): MNHEY, SVGEGT. V was pared by 6 bases and J by 0 bases, with 11 bases of the junction left unmatched. The CDR3 is 16 residues long. CDR3 DNA sequence: TGTGCCAGCAGCCTTACAGGTGGACAGGTCTCCTACGAGCAGTACTTC. This codes for CASSLTGGQVSYEQYF.

The CDR3 DNA sequence: TGTGCCAGTACCCGACAGGGGGATAACACCGGGGAGCTGTTTTTT. Translation gives CASTRQGDNTGELFF. V usage is TRBV19 and J usage is TRBJ2-2; TRBD1 agrees at 9 bases. CDR1 and CDR2 from the germline V gene are LNHDA and SQIVND (reference sequence). CDR3 length: 15 residues. Unmatched junction bases numbered 5, after V lost 7 bases and J lost 2 bases. Based on the CDR3 plus reference TRBV19 and TRBJ2-2, the full variable domain is DGGITQSPKYLFRKEGQNVTLSCEQNLNHDAMYWYRQDPGQGLRLIYYSQIVNDFQKGDIAEGYSVSREKKESFPLTVTSAQKNPTAFYLCASTRQGDNTGELFFGEGSRLTVL.

This clone is a singleton in its sample. The V and J genes are TRBV29-1 and TRBJ2-7; D gene unclear. The CDR3 extends over 13 amino acids. Per the germline V gene, CDR1 is SQVTM and CDR2 is ANQGSEA. With 1 base removed from V and 4 bases from J, the gap between germline ends came to 11 bases. This chain's CDR3 is CSVEGGSPYEQYF. The CDR3 nucleotides read TGCAGCGTTGAAGGCGGCTCCCCGTACGAGCAGTACTTC.

The sample holds one count of this clone. At one end, the junction sequence differs from germline, possibly due to a read error. The chain links TRBV6-5 to TRBJ1-1; D perhaps matches TRBD1 (5 bases). The CDR3 length is 13 residues. Germline CDR1 reads MNHEY; CDR2 reads SVGAGI. CDR3 sequence reads: CASSLHGGAEAFF. The CDR3 DNA is TGTGCCAGCAGCCTTCACGGCGGGGCTGAGGCTTTCTTT.

The gene calls are TRBV5-1 and TRBJ1-1; D may be TRBD1 (6 bases). Germline V lookup: CDR1 SGHRS, CDR2 YFSETQ. This CDR3 is 14 amino acids long. Trimming stripped 2 bases from V and 4 bases from J, with 12 bases between. The chain's CDR3 is CASSFAGESTEAFF. The CDR3 DNA follows: TGCGCCAGCAGCTTTGCAGGGGAAAGCACTGAAGCTTTCTTT.

CDR3 bases: TGTGCCAGCCAGGGAAGGGGCGTGAACACTGAAGCTTTCTTT. Amino acid sequence: CASQGRGVNTEAFF. This chain joins TRBV2 and TRBJ1-1; weak D call: TRBD1 (5 bases). The CDR3 is 14 residues long. Germline V gene lookup returns CDR1 SNHLY and CDR2 FYNNEI. V lost 8 bases and J lost 0, with 13 bases in between.

CDR3: CASSYSLTSGGHTGELFF. The DNA of the CDR3 is TGTGCCAGCAGTTACTCGTTGACTAGCGGGGGCCACACCGGGGAGCTGTTTTTT. The chain combines TRBV6-2 or TRBV6-3 with TRBJ2-2; 12 positions match TRBD2. Germline V gene sequence: CDR1 MNHEY, CDR2 SVGEGT. Trimming at V came to 0 bases and at J to 3 bases, leaving 5 bases not matched to a gene. The CDR3 is made up of 18 amino acids.

The chain employs TRBV18 and TRBJ2-1, with 11 nucleotides matching TRBD2. Germline V lookup: CDR1 KGHSH, CDR2 LQKENI. The ends lost 2 bases at V and 8 bases at J; junction bases unmatched: 2. The CDR3 totals 14 residues. As DNA, the CDR3 is TGTGCCAGCTCACCAGTGGGACTAGCGGATGAGCAGTTCTTC. This codes for CASSPVGLADEQFF.